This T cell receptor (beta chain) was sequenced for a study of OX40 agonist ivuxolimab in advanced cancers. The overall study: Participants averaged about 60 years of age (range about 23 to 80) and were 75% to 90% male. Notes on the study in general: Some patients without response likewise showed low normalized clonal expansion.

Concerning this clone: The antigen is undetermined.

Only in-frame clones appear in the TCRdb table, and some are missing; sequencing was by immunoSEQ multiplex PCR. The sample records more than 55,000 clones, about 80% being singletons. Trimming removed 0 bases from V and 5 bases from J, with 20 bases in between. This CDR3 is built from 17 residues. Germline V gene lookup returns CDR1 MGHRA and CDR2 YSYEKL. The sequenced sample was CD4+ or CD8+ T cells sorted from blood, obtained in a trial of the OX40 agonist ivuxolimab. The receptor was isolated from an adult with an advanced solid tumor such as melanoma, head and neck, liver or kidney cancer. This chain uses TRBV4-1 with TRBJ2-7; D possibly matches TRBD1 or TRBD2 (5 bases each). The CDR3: CASSQDRGPPGRNEQYF. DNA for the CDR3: TGCGCCAGCAGCCAAGATCGGGGACCTCCTGGTAGGAACGAGCAGTACTTC.